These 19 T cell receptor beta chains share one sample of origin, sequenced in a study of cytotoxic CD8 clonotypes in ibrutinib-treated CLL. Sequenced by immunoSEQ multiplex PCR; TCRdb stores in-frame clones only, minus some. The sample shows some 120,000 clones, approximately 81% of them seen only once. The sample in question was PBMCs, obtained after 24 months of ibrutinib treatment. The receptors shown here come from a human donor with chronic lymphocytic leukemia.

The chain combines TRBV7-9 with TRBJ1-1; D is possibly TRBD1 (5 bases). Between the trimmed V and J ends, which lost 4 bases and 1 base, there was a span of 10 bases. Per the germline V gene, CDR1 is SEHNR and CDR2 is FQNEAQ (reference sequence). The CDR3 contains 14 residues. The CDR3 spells CASSSGAGNTEAFF. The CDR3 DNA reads TGTGCCAGCAGCTCCGGGGCGGGGAACACTGAAGCTTTCTTT.

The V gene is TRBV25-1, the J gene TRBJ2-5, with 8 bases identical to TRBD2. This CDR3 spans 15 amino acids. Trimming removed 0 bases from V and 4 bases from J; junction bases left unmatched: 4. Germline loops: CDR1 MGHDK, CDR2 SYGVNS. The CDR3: CASSEYRGGPETQYF. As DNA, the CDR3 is TGTGCCAGCAGTGAATATCGGGGGGGCCCAGAGACCCAGTACTTC.

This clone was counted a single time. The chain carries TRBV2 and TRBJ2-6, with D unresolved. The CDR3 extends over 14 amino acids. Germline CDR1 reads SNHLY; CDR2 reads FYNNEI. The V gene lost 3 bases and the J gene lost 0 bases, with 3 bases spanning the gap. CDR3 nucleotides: TGTGCCAGCAGTGACGGCTCTGGGGCCAACGTCCTGACTTTC. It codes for CASSDGSGANVLTF.

The CDR3 DNA reads as TGTGCCAGCAGGCCATCACCGTCGGGAGGCCCCAGGCGGGATACGCAGTATTTT. It translates to CASRPSPSGGPRRDTQYF. The rearrangement joins TRBV7-9 to TRBJ2-3; 7 nucleotides match TRBD2. The CDR3 runs to 18 residues. Germline V gives CDR1 SEHNR, CDR2 FQNEAQ (reference sequence). V dropped 6 bases and J dropped 6; count of bases not matched to a gene: 21.

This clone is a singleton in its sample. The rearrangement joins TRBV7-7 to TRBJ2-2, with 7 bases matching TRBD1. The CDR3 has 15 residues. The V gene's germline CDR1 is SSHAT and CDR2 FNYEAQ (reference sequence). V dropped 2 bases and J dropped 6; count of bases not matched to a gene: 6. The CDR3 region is CASSLSEGASGELFF. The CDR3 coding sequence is TGTGCCAGCAGCTTATCAGAGGGGGCTTCCGGGGAGCTGTTTTTT.

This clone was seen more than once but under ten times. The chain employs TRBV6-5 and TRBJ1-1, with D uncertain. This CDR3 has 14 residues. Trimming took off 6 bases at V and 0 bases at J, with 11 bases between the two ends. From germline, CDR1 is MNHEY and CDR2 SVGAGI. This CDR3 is CASRDQELNTEAFF. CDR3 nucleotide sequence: TGTGCCAGCAGGGACCAGGAATTGAACACTGAAGCTTTCTTT.

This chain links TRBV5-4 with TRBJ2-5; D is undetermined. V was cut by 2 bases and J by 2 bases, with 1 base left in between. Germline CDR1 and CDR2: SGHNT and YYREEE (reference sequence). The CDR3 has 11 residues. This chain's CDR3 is CASSFQETQYF. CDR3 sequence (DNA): TGTGCCAGCAGCTTTCAAGAGACCCAGTACTTC.

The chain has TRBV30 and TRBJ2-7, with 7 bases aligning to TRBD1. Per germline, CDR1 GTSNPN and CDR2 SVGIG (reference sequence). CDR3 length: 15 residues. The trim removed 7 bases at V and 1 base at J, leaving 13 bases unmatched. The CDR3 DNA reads TGTGCCTACCGACAGGGCCTAGGCCGTTCCTACGAGCAGTACTTC. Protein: CAYRQGLGRSYEQYF.

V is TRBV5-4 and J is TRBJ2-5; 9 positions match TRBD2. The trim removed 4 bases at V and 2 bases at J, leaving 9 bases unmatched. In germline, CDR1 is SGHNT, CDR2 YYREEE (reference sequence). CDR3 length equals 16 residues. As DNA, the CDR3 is TGTGCCAGCAGCCGTAAGCGGGGGGCTGAACAAGAGACCCAGTACTTC. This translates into CASSRKRGAEQETQYF.

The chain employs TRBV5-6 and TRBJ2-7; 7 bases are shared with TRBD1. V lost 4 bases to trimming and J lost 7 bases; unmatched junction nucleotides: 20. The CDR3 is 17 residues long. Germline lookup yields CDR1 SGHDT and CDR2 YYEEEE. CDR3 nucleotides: TGTGCCAGCAGCCCGAACAGGGGCGTCCTCCCAATGATTGAGCAGTACTTC. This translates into CASSPNRGVLPMIEQYF.

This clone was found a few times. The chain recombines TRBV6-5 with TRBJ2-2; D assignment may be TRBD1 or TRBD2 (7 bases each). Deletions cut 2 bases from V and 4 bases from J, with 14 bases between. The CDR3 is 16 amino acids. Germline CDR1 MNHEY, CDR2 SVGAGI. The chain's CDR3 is CASSYRGRGGTGELFF. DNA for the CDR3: TGTGCCAGCAGTTACAGGGGGCGCGGGGGCACCGGGGAGCTGTTTTTT.

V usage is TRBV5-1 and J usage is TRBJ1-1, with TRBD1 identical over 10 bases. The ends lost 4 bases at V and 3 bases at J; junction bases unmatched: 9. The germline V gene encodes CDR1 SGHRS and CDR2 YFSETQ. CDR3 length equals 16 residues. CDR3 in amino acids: CASSPRQGAFYTEAFF. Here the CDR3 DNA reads TGCGCCAGCAGCCCCCGACAGGGGGCTTTCTACACTGAAGCTTTCTTT.

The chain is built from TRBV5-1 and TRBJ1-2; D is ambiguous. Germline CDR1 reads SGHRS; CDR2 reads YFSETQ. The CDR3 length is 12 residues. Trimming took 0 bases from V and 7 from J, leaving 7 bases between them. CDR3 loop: CASSLGGPGYTF. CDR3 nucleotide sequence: TGCGCCAGCAGCTTGGGAGGGCCTGGCTACACCTTC.

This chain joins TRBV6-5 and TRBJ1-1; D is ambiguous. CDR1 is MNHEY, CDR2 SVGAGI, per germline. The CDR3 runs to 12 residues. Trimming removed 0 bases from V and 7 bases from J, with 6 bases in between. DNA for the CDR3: TGTGCCAGCAGTTACTCGGCGGATGAAGCTTTCTTT. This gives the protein CASSYSADEAFF.

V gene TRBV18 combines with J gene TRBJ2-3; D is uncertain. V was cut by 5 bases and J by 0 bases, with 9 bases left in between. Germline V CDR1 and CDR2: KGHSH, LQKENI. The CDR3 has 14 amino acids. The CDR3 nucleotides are TGTGCCAGCTCATTGGCGGACAGCACAGATACGCAGTATTTT. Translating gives CASSLADSTDTQYF.

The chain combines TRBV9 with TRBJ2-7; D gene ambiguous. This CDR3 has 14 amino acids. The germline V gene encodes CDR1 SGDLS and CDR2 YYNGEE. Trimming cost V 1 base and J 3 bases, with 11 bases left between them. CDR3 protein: CASSVFMSGYEQYF. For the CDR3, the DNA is TGTGCCAGCAGCGTATTCATGTCTGGCTACGAGCAGTACTTC.

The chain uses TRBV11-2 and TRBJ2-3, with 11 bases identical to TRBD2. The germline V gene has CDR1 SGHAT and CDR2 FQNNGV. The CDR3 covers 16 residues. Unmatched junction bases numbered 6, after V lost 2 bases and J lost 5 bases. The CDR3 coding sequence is TGTGCCAGCAGCTTACCGCCTAGCGGGGGGATAGATACGCAGTATTTT. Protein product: CASSLPPSGGIDTQYF.

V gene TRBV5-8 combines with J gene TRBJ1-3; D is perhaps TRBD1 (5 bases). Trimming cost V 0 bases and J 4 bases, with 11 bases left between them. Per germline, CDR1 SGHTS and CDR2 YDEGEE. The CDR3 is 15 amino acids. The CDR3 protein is CASSLAGKAGNTIYF. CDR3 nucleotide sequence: TGTGCCAGCAGCTTGGCAGGGAAGGCCGGAAACACCATATATTTT. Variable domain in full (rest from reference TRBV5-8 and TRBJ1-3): EAGVTQSPTHLIKTRGQQATLRCSPISGHTSVYWYQQALGLGLQFLLWYDEGEERNRGNFPPRFSGRQFPNYSSELNVNALELEDSALYLCASSLAGKAGNTIYFGEGSWLTVV.

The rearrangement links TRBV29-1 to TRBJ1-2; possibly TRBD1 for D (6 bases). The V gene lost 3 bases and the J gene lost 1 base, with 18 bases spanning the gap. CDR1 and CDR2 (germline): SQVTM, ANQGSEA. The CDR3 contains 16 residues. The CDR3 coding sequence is TGCAGCGTTGATGGAGGGGGGGAAGGCCTTAACTATGGCTACACCTTC. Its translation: CSVDGGGEGLNYGYTF.